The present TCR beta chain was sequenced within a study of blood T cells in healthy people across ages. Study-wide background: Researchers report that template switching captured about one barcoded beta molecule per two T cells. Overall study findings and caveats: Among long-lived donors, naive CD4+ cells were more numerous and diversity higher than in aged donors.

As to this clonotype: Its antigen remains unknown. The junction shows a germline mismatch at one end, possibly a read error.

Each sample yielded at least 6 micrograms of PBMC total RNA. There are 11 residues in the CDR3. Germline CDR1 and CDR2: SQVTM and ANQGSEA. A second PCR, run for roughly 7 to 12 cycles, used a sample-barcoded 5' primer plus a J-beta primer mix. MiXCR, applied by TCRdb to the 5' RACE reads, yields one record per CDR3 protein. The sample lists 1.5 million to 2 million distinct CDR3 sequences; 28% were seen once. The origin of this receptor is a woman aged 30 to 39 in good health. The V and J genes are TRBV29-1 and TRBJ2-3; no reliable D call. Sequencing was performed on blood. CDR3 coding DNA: TGCAGCCTTGAGCGCACAGATACGCAGTATTTT. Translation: CSLERTDTQYF.